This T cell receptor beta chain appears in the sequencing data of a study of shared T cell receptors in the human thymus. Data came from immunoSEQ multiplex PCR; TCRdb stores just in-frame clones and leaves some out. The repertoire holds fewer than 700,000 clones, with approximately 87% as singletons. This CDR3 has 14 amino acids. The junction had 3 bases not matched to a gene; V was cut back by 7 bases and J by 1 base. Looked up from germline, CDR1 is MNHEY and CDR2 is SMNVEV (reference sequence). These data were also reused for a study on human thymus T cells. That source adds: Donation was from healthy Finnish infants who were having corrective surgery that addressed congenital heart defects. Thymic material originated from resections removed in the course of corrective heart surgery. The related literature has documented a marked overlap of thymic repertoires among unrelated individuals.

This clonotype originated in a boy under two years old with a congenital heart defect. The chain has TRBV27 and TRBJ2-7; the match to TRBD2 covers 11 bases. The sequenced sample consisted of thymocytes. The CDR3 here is CASIWTSGSYEQYF. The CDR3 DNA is TGTGCCAGCATCTGGACTAGCGGGTCCTACGAGCAGTACTTC.